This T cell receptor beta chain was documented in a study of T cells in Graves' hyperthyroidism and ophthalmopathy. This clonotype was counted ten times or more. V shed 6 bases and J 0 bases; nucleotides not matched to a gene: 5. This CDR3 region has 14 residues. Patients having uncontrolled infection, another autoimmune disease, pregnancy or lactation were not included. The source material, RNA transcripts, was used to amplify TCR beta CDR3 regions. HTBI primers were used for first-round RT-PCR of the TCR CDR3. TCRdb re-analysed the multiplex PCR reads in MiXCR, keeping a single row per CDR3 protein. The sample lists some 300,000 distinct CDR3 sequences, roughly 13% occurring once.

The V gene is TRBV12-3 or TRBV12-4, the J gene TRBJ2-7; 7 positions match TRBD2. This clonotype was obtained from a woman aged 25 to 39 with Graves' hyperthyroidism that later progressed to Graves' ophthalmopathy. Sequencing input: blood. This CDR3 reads CASRSGTNSYEQYF. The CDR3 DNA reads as TGTGCCAGCAGATCCGGGACTAACTCCTACGAGCAGTACTTC.